This TCR beta chain was recovered during a study of blood T cell repertoires in COVID-19. Repertoires were generated with immunoSEQ multiplex PCR, while TCRdb's copy carries only in-frame clones and drops some. The table records 200,000 or so clones, about 80% of them present only once. Sequenced input: peripheral blood. The clonotype comes from a human donor with acute or convalescent COVID-19. The donor label of this sample is uncertain.

The CDR3 reads CASGFSGGNEQYF. The CDR3 region has the DNA TGTGCTAGTGGTTTTAGCGGGGGGAACGAGCAGTACTTC. This chain links TRBV12-5 with TRBJ2-7; 10 bases match TRBD2. Per the germline V gene, CDR1 is LGHNT and CDR2 is FRNRAP. Trimming cost V 3 bases and J 5 bases; bases outside gene matches: 1. The CDR3 sequence is 13 residues long.